This T cell receptor beta chain stems from a study of human T cells and chemical hapten exposure. Study summary: Patients, chiefly female, had alopecia areata, totalis or universalis. Study-wide results and caveats: Donors in the study had alopecia, meaning their immune response may differ from healthy people's.

The time point here: patch test 1, 2 weeks after DPC sensitization. Indicated treatment: therapeutic diphenylcyclopropenone sensitization with weekly scalp DPC. Every patch test was put on after a blood sample was taken. TCRdb passed the RACE reads through MiXCR, listing each CDR3 protein once. The sample includes around 110,000 distinct CDR3 sequences, roughly an eighth of them seen just once. CDR1 and CDR2 (germline): SEHNR, FQNEAQ (reference sequence). The CDR3 covers 14 residues. V was cut by 5 bases and J by 3 bases, with 14 bases left in between. A note on this clonotype: What it binds is not known.

The clonotype originates from a woman between 45 and 65 years old with alopecia areata. Some clones in this sample may be carry-over from other donors' samples. This specimen was whole blood, taken in connection with sensitization to the hapten diphenylcyclopropenone (DPC). This rearrangement joins TRBV7-9 to TRBJ2-7; TRBD1 might be the D (6 bases). DNA for the CDR3: TGTGCCAGCAGCCACCTTCGAGGGGGCTACGAGCAGTACTTC. It encodes CASSHLRGGYEQYF.